This TCR beta chain was identified during a study of OX40 agonist ivuxolimab in advanced cancers. On the study more broadly: Ivuxolimab, which is an agonistic anti-OX40 (CD134) antibody, was administered to the patients. Participants, around 80% male, averaged roughly 60 years of age, ranging from roughly 20 to 85. Allowance was made for prior anti-PD-1, anti-PD-L1 or anti-CTLA-4 therapy, and roughly 40% had some. General study points: Antigen targets of the expanded peripheral T cells went undetermined.

This table comes from immunoSEQ multiplex PCR, and its TCRdb copy is limited to in-frame clones, with some not included. The data show about 68,000 clones, with under 90% seen just once and 0.68% held by the top ten. In its sample, this clone was seen once. Its target is unknown. V shed 4 bases and J shed 8 bases, with 11 bases lying between them. In germline, CDR1 is SGHTA, CDR2 FQGNSA. The CDR3 sequence is 12 residues long. The specimen comprised CD4+ or CD8+ T cells sorted from blood, sampled in a trial of the OX40 agonist ivuxolimab. V gene TRBV7-2 combines with J gene TRBJ1-1, with D possibly being TRBD1 (6 bases). This sequence was found in an adult with an advanced solid tumor such as melanoma, head and neck, liver or kidney cancer. CDR3 in amino acids: CASSSSGTEAFF. CDR3 nucleotides: TGTGCCAGCAGCTCTTCCGGGACAGAAGCTTTCTTT. Variable domain in full (rest from reference TRBV7-2 and TRBJ1-1): GAGVSQSPSNKVTEKGKDVELRCDPISGHTALYWYRQSLGQGLEFLIYFQGNSAPDKSGLPSDRFSAERTGGSVSTLTIQRTQQEDSAVYLCASSSSGTEAFFGQGTRLTVV.